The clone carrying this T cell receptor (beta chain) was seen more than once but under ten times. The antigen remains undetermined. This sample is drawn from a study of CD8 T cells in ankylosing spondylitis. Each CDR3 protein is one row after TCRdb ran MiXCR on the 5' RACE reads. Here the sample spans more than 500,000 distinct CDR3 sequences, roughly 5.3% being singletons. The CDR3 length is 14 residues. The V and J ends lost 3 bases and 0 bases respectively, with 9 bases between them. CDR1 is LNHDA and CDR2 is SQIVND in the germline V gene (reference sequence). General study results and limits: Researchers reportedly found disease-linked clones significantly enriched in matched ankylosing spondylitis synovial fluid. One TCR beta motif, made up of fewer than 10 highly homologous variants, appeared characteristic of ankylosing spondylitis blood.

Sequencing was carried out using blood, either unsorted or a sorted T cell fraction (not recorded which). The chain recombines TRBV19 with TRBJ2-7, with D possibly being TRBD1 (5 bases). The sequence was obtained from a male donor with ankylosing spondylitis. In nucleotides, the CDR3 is TGTGCCAGTAGTATGGTGGGGCTCTCCTACGAGCAGTACTTC. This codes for CASSMVGLSYEQYF.